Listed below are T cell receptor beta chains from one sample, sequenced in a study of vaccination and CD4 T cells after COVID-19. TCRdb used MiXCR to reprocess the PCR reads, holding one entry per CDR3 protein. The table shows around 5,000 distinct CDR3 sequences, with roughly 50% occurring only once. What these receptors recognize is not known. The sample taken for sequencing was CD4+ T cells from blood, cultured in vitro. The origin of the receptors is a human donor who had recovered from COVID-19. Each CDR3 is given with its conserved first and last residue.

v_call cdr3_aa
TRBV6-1 CASSKGQGRTSEQYF
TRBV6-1 CASRPSFGLGTEAFF
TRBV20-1 CSARGPLAGGTQYF
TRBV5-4 CASSPGTSGGASINEQFF
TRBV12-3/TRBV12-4 CASSFSIMNTEAFF
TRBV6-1 CASTRPDRQNTEAFF
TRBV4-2 CASSQERKRTDTQYF
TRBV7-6 CASSLEPGGGRAYNEQFF
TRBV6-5 CASSYIGFYGYTF
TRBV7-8 CASSLDSMNTEAFF
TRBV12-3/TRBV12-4 CASSRNSGHIGYTF